This T cell receptor beta chain is drawn from a study of cytomegalovirus exposure and HLA in healthy donors. Findings of the study overall: Of the V segments, some could not be distinguished, including TRBV6-2 and TRBV6-3, and were excluded. Among CMV-associated TCR beta chains, most appeared HLA-restricted in a later analysis.

Worth noting for this clone: The antigen is unknown.

The PCR employed 60 Vbeta primers together with 13 Jbeta primers. As originally analysed: An analysis that came later counted 80 million or so unique TCR beta chains, approximately 10 million shared. TCRdb keeps only in-frame clones here, not all; method: immunoSEQ multiplex PCR. The V and J calls and clone size are taken from that table; D and trimming were inferred from the DNA. This table has fewer than 200,000 clones, approximately 80% appearing once. The donors were healthy bone marrow donors. The V gene end was trimmed by 4 bases and the J gene end by 4 bases; junction bases not matched to a gene: 9. Germline lookup yields CDR1 LGHNA and CDR2 YSLEER. The CDR3 consists of 16 residues.

This TCR came from a young man in good health and CMV-seronegative. V is TRBV4-3 and J is TRBJ2-5, with 10 bases that match TRBD2. Input material: PBMCs. The CDR3 nucleotides are TGCGCCAGCAGCCCCAGTCTAGCGGGAGATGTAGAGACCCAGTACTTC. It is translated as CASSPSLAGDVETQYF.